This section outlines one T cell receptor (beta chain) sequence together with its context. Per the original data handling: Amplification with reference gene primers provided the estimates of nucleated cell counts. Clones were read by immunoSEQ multiplex PCR, and TCRdb kept only the in-frame ones, dropping some. The V and J calls and clone size are taken from that table; D and trimming were inferred from the DNA. The profile shows hundreds of thousands of clones, 70% to 90% of them singletons. Assignment of participants to cohorts was predicated upon participant-reported clinical history. This entry belongs to a study of blood T cell repertoires in COVID-19. Whole-study context: The study counted Cohort 3 donors as recovered given two negative PCRs, clearance, or symptom resolution. Specimens from acute and convalescent COVID-19 originated in the United States, Italy and Spain.

From germline, CDR1 is SGDLS and CDR2 YYNGEE. The CDR3 spans 15 residues. J was trimmed by 0 bases and V by 2 bases; bases with no gene match: 3. The origin of this receptor is a man aged 40-49 years in a cohort exposed to, infected with or recovered from COVID-19 (not recorded which). The specimen was PBMCs or T cells enriched from blood (not recorded which). J is TRBJ2-3 and V is TRBV9; 7 nucleotides agree with TRBD2. In DNA form, the CDR3 reads TGTGCCAGCAGCGTCGGACTAGGTAGCACAGATACGCAGTATTTT. It specifies CASSVGLGSTDTQYF.